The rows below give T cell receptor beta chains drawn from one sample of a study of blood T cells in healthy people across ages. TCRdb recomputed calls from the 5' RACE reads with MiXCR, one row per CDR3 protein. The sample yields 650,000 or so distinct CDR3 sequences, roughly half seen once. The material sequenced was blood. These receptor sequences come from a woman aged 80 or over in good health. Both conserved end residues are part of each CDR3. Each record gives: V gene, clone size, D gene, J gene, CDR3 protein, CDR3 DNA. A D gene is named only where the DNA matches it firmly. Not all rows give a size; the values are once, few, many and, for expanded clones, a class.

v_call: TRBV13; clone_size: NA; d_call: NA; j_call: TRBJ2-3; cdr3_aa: CASNSQTGGTDTQYF; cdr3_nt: TGTGCCAGCAACTCCCAGACTGGCGGCACAGATACGCAGTATTTT
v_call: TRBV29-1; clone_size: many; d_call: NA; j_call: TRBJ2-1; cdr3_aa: CSVKRSTAYNEQFF; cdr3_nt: TGCAGCGTTAAACGCAGTACTGCCTACAATGAGCAGTTCTTC
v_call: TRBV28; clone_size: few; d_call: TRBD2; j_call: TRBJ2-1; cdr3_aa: CASSFVTPAGGEQFF; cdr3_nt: TGTGCCAGCAGTTTCGTGACACCAGCGGGAGGTGAGCAGTTCTTC
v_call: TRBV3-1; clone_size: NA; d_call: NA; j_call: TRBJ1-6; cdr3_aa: CASSQGRVHSPLHF; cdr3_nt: TGTGCCAGCAGCCAAGGAAGGGTACATTCACCCCTCCACTTT
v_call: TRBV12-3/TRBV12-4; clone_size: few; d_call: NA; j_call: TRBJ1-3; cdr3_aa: CATVQGGSGNTIYF; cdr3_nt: TGTGCCACCGTTCAAGGGGGTTCTGGAAACACCATATATTTT
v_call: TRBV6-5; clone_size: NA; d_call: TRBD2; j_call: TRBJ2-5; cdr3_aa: CASSYVAGGTEETQYF; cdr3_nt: TGTGCCAGCAGTTATGTAGCGGGGGGCACCGAAGAGACCCAGTACTTC
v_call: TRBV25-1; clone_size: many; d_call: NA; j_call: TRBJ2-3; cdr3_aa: CATSGRSAGSGTQYF; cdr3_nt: TGTGCCACATCGGGACGGTCGGCGGGGTCGGGCACGCAGTATTTT
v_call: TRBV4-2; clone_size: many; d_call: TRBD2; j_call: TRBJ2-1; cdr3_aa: CASSQLAGATYNEQFF; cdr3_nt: TGTGCCAGCAGCCAATTAGCGGGAGCGACCTACAATGAGCAGTTCTTC
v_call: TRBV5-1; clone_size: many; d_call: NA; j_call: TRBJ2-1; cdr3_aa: CASSFVGYNEQFF; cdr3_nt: TGCGCCAGCAGCTTTGTAGGGTACAATGAGCAGTTCTTC
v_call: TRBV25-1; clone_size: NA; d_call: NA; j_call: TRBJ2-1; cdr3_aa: CASSESKGLPWNEQFF; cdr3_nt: TGTGCCAGCAGTGAATCCAAGGGGCTTCCTTGGAATGAGCAGTTCTTC
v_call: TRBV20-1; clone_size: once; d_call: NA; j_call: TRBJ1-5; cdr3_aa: CSARAAQGRQSPQHF; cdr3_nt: TGCAGTGCTAGGGCCGCGCAGGGGCGACAATCGCCCCAGCATTTT
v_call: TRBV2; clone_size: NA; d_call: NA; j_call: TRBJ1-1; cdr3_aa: CASSVSGQAFF; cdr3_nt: TGTGCCAGCAGTGTGAGCGGACAAGCTTTCTTT
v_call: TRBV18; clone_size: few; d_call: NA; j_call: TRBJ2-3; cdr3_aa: CASSLRQGATDTQYF; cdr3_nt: TGTGCCAGCTCACTACGGCAGGGAGCCACAGATACGCAGTATTTT
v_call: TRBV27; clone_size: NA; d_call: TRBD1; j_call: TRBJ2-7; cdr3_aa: CASRLPGQGSYEQYF; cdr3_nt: TGTGCCAGCAGACTCCCGGGACAGGGCTCCTACGAGCAGTACTTC
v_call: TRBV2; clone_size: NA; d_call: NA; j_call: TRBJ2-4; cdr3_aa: CACSDFLSGLAKNIQYF; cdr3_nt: TGTGCCTGCAGTGATTTTTTGAGCGGGCTAGCCAAAAACATTCAGTACTTC
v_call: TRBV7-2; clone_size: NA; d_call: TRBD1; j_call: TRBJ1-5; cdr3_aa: CASSLGTGAFQPQHF; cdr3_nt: TGTGCCAGCAGCTTAGGGACAGGGGCGTTTCAGCCCCAGCATTTT
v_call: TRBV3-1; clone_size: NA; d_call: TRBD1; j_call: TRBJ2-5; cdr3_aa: CASSKPTGGQETQYF; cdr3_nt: TGTGCCAGCAGCAAGCCTACAGGGGGCCAAGAGACCCAGTACTTC
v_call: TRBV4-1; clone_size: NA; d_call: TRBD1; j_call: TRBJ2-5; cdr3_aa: CASSQGTGGQETQYF; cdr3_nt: TGCGCCAGCAGCCAAGGGACAGGGGGACAAGAGACCCAGTACTTC
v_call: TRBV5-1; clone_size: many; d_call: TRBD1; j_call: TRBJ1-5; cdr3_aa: CASSFGTGVNQPQHF; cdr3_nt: TGCGCCAGCAGCTTTGGGACAGGGGTTAATCAGCCCCAGCATTTT
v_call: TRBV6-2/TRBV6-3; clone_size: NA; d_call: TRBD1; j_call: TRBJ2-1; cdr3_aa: CASRTDRGAWYEQFF; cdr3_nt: TGTGCCAGCAGGACGGACAGGGGGGCCTGGTATGAGCAGTTCTTC
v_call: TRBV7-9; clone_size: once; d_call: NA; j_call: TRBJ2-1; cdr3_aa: CASSFTGLHYNEQFF; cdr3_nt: TGTGCCAGCAGCTTCACGGGACTCCACTACAATGAGCAGTTCTTC
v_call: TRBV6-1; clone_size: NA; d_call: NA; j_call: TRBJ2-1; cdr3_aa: CASREGNRNEQFF; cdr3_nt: TGTGCCAGCAGGGAGGGTAACCGGAACGAGCAGTTCTTC
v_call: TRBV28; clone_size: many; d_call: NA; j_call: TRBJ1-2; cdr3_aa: CASSLDLSPYGYTF; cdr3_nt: TGTGCCAGCAGTTTAGATCTCAGCCCCTATGGCTACACCTTC
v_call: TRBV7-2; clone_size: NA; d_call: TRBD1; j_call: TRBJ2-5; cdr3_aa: CASGETGVIEETQYF; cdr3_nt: TGTGCCAGCGGGGAGACAGGGGTCATAGAAGAGACCCAGTACTTC
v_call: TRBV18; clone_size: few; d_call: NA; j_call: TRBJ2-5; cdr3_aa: CASSPLGNQETQYF; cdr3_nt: TGTGCCAGCTCACCGTTGGGGAACCAAGAGACCCAGTACTTC
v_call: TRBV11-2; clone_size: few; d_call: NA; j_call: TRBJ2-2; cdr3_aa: CASSLFAEQVTGELFF; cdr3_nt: TGTGCCAGCAGCTTGTTCGCGGAGCAAGTCACCGGGGAGCTGTTTTTT
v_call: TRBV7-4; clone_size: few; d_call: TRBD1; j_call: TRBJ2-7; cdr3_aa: CASTPQGQGSYEQYF; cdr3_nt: TGTGCCAGCACGCCACAGGGACAGGGATCTTACGAGCAGTACTTC
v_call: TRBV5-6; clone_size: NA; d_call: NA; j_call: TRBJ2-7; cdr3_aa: CASSPGTPGYNEQYF; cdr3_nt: TGTGCCAGCAGCCCCGGGACTCCAGGATACAATGAGCAGTACTTC
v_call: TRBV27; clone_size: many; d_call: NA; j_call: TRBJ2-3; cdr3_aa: CASSPEQTDTQYF; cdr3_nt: TGTGCCAGCAGTCCGGAACAAACAGATACGCAGTATTTT
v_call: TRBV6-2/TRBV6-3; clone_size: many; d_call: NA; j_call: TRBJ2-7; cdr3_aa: CASSYYPGPNYEQYF; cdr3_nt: TGTGCCAGCAGTTACTACCCGGGACCGAACTACGAGCAGTACTTC
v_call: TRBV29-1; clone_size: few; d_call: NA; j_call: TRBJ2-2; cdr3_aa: CSVMETGELFF; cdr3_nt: TGCAGCGTCATGGAGACCGGGGAGCTGTTTTTT
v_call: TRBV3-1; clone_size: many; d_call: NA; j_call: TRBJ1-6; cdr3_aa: CASSRGGGNSPLHF; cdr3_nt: TGTGCCAGCAGCCGAGGCGGTGGTAATTCACCCCTCCACTTT
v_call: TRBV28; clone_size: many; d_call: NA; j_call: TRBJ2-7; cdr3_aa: CASSSSYSGYSYEQYF; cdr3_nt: TGTGCCAGCAGTTCGTCTTATAGTGGTTACTCCTACGAGCAGTACTTC
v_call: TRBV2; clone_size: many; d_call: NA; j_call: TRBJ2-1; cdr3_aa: CASSEWDEQFF; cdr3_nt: TGTGCCAGCAGTGAGTGGGATGAGCAGTTCTTC
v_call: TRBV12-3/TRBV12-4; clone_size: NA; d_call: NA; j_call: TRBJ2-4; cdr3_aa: CASSLRGLHNEQYF; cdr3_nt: TGTGCCAGCAGTTTACGGGGACTCCACAATGAGCAGTACTTC
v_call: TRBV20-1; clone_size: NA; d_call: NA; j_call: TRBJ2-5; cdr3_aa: CSARGGAGHWDEQYF; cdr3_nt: TGCAGTGCTAGAGGTGGGGCAGGGCATTGGGATGAGCAGTACTTC
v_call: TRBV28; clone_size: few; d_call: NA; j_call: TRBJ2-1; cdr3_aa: CASSKAINEQFF; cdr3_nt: TGTGCCAGCAGCAAAGCAATCAATGAGCAGTTCTTC
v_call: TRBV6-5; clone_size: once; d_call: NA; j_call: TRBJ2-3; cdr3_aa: CASSYSMGSTQYF; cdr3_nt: TGTGCCAGCAGTTACTCGATGGGCAGTACGCAGTATTTT
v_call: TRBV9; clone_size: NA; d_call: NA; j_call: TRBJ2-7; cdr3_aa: CASSVAVSSYEQYF; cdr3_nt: TGTGCCAGCAGCGTAGCTGTCAGCTCCTACGAGCAGTACTTC
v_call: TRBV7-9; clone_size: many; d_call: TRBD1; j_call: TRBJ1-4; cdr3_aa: CASSPGQGYNEKLFF; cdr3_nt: TGTGCCAGCAGCCCAGGACAGGGGTACAATGAAAAACTGTTTTTT
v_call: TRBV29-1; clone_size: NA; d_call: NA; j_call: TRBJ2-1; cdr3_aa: CSVGDGDEQFF; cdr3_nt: TGCAGCGTTGGGGACGGAGATGAGCAGTTCTTC
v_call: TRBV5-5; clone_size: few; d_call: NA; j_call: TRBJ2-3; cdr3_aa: CASSPGTSADTQYF; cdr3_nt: TGTGCCAGCAGCCCTGGGACGTCAGCAGATACGCAGTATTTT
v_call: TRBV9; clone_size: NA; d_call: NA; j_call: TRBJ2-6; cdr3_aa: CASSPREASGANVLTF; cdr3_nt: TGTGCCAGCAGCCCCCGTGAAGCCTCTGGGGCCAACGTCCTGACTTTC
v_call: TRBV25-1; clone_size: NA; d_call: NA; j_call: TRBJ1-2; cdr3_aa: CASSEFRDGSTGYTF; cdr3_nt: TGTGCCAGCAGTGAATTTCGGGACGGGTCTACGGGCTACACCTTC
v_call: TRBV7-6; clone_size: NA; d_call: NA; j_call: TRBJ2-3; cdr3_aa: CASSPGDLTPNTDTQYF; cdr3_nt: TGTGCCAGCAGCCCGGGGGACCTTACTCCAAACACAGATACGCAGTATTTT
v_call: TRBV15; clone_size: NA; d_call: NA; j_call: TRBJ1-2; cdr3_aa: CATSREQTGMDGYTF; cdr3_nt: TGTGCCACCAGCAGAGAGCAGACAGGCATGGATGGCTACACCTTC
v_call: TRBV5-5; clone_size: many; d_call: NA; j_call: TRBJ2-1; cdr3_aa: CASSWDKHGEQFF; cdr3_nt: TGTGCCAGCAGCTGGGATAAACATGGGGAGCAGTTCTTC
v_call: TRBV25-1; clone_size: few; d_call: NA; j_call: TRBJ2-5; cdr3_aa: CASGPVDKKETQYF; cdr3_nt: TGTGCCAGCGGTCCCGTCGACAAAAAGGAGACCCAGTACTTC
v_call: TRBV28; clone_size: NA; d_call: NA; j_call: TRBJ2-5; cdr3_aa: CASARAPQETQYF; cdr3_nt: TGTGCCAGCGCCAGGGCCCCTCAAGAGACCCAGTACTTC
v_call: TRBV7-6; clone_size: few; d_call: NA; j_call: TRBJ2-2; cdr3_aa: CASSSRGDTGELFF; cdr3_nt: TGTGCCAGCAGTTCGAGGGGGGACACCGGGGAGCTGTTTTTT
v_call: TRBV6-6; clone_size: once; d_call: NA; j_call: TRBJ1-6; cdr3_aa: CASSPEPQNSPLHF; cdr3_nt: TGTGCCAGCAGCCCCGAGCCTCAGAATTCACCCCTCCACTTT
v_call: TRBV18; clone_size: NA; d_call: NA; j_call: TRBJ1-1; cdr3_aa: CASSEQVSNTEAFF; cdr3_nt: TGTGCCAGCTCAGAACAGGTCTCGAACACTGAAGCTTTCTTT
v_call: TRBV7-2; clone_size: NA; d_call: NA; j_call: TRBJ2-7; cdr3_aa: CACSLVAGGSYEQYF; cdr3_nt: TGTGCCTGCAGCTTAGTGGCCGGGGGATCCTACGAGCAGTACTTC
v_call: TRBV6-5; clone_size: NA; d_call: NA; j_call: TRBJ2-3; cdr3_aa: CASSRRQGGITDTQYF; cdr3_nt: TGTGCCAGCAGTCGACGACAGGGAGGGATCACAGATACGCAGTATTTT